This passage covers 27 T cell receptor beta chains from one sample sequenced in a study of blood T cell repertoires in COVID-19. Assay: immunoSEQ multiplex PCR; the TCRdb copy retains only in-frame clones and omits some. The sample records roughly 280,000 clones, 75% to 90% being singletons. Sequencing input: PBMCs or T cells enriched from blood (not recorded which). The origin of the receptors is a woman aged 18-29 years who had recovered from COVID-19.

The chain recombines TRBV6-5 with TRBJ2-5, with TRBD1 matching 9 bases. Germline lookup yields CDR1 MNHEY and CDR2 SVGAGI. CDR3 size: 15 residues. V was pared by 3 bases and J by 9 bases, with 11 bases of the junction left unmatched. CDR3 residues: CASSYATGGDEAQYF. CDR3 nucleotides: TGTGCCAGCAGTTATGCGACAGGGGGGGATGAGGCCCAGTACTTC.

The rearrangement uses TRBV19 and TRBJ2-6, with D possibly being TRBD2 (5 bases). The CDR3 is made up of 16 amino acids. Germline values: CDR1 LNHDA, CDR2 SQIVND (reference sequence). V was cut by 5 bases and J by 0 bases, with 11 bases left in between. In nucleotides, the CDR3 is TGTGCCAGTAGTTCCAGACTACTCTCTGGGGCCAACGTCCTGACTTTC. It yields the protein CASSSRLLSGANVLTF. Using reference TRBV19 and TRBJ2-6 for the parts outside the CDR3, the full variable domain is DGGITQSPKYLFRKEGQNVTLSCEQNLNHDAMYWYRQDPGQGLRLIYYSQIVNDFQKGDIAEGYSVSREKKESFPLTVTSAQKNPTAFYLCASSSRLLSGANVLTFGAGSRLTVL.

This clone was found once. The chain employs TRBV19 and TRBJ1-5; TRBD1 agrees at 7 bases. The CDR3 covers 15 residues. After removal of 5 bases from V and 7 bases from J, the junction contained 11 bases not matched to a gene. CDR1 LNHDA and CDR2 SQIVND come from the germline V gene (reference sequence). The chain's CDR3 is CASSAPGQRRQPQHF. For the CDR3, the DNA is TGTGCCAGTAGTGCCCCGGGACAGCGTAGGCAGCCCCAGCATTTT.

This chain joins TRBV6-5 and TRBJ1-1; D is possibly TRBD1 (5 bases). The CDR3 has 14 amino acids. V was cut by 6 bases and J by 3 bases, with 14 bases left in between. The germline CDR1 and CDR2 sequences are MNHEY and SVGAGI. CDR3 nucleotide sequence: TGTGCCAGCAGCCGGGCGGGGGTCGACACTGAAGCTTTCTTT. Translation: CASSRAGVDTEAFF.

The J gene is TRBJ1-4, the V gene TRBV5-1, with D uncertain. Germline CDR1 SGHRS, CDR2 YFSETQ. The ends were cut back, 3 bases at V and 7 bases at J, with 16 bases in the middle. The length of the CDR3 is 15 residues. CDR3 in amino acids: CASSSNSPNSEKLFF. The CDR3 DNA sequence: TGCGCCAGCAGCTCGAACAGTCCTAATAGTGAAAAACTGTTTTTT.

The chain combines TRBV14 with TRBJ1-1; TRBD1 aligns across 9 bases. After removal of 3 bases from V and 0 bases from J, the junction contained 2 bases not matched to a gene. The CDR3 is made up of 15 amino acids. The germline gives CDR1 SGHDN, CDR2 FVKESK. CDR3 loop: CASSQGQGLNTEAFF. The DNA for the CDR3 is TGTGCCAGCAGCCAGGGACAGGGATTGAACACTGAAGCTTTCTTT.

V gene TRBV19 combines with J gene TRBJ1-4; 7 bases map to TRBD1. The CDR3 length is 14 residues. Germline CDR1 and CDR2: LNHDA and SQIVND (reference sequence). Trimming took 11 bases from V and 5 from J; bases not matched to a gene: 11. The CDR3, as DNA: TGTGCCTCCAAAAGGGACAGCCTGAATGAAAAACTGTTTTTT. Protein sequence: CASKRDSLNEKLFF. The whole variable domain, filled in from reference TRBV19 and TRBJ1-4, reads DGGITQSPKYLFRKEGQNVTLSCEQNLNHDAMYWYRQDPGQGLRLIYYSQIVNDFQKGDIAEGYSVSREKKESFPLTVTSAQKNPTAFYLCASKRDSLNEKLFFGSGTQLSVL.

This clone appeared a few times. Within the sample, other DNA sequences also encode this same CDR3. The V call is TRBV9, the J call TRBJ1-2, with D uncertain. Germline CDR1 is SGDLS and CDR2 is YYNGEE. Trimming removed 0 bases at V and 8 bases at J, with 5 bases between. CDR3 size: 11 residues. CDR3 amino acids: CASSVAGGYTF. The CDR3 DNA reads TGTGCCAGCAGCGTAGCAGGCGGCTACACCTTC.

This clone appeared a single time. V is TRBV28 and J is TRBJ1-2, with a possible D match to TRBD1 (5 bases). The CDR3 is 12 residues long. Germline lookup yields CDR1 MDHEN and CDR2 SYDVKM. Deletions cut 9 bases from V and 6 bases from J, with 14 bases between. The CDR3 sequence is CASQGVTHGYTF. Written as DNA, the CDR3 is TGTGCCAGTCAGGGTGTAACGCATGGCTACACCTTC.

This chain links TRBV5-1 with TRBJ2-3, with no clear D. V dropped 5 bases and J dropped 9 bases, with 13 bases sitting between them. The V gene's germline CDR1 is SGHRS and CDR2 YFSETQ. This CDR3 has 12 amino acids. The CDR3 sequence is CASSHRAGTQYF. CDR3 DNA: TGCGCCAGCAGTCACCGTGCAGGAACGCAGTATTTT. Filled out from reference TRBV5-1 and TRBJ2-3, the complete variable domain reads KAGVTQTPRYLIKTRGQQVTLSCSPISGHRSVSWYQQTPGQGLQFLFEYFSETQRNKGNFPGRFSGRQFSNSRSEMNVSTLELGDSALYLCASSHRAGTQYFGPGTRLTVL.

The chain uses TRBV20-1 and TRBJ1-5; D call uncertain. The CDR3 length is 17 residues. Germline-derived CDR1 and CDR2 are DFQATT and SNEGSKA (reference sequence). Trimming cost V 3 bases and J 2 bases, with 20 bases left between them. The CDR3 loop reads CSASRPTSVLGNQPQHF. For the CDR3, the DNA is TGCAGTGCTAGTCGTCCGACATCAGTATTGGGCAATCAGCCCCAGCATTTT.

This chain joins TRBV19 and TRBJ2-7; the D is unclear. Trimming took 5 bases from V and 5 from J, leaving 7 bases between them. Per the germline V gene, CDR1 is LNHDA and CDR2 is SQIVND (reference sequence). This CDR3 comprises 11 residues. The DNA for the CDR3 is TGTGCCAGTAGTGACGAGGACGAGCAGTACTTC. It encodes CASSDEDEQYF. Supplemented by reference TRBV19 and TRBJ2-7, the full variable domain reads DGGITQSPKYLFRKEGQNVTLSCEQNLNHDAMYWYRQDPGQGLRLIYYSQIVNDFQKGDIAEGYSVSREKKESFPLTVTSAQKNPTAFYLCASSDEDEQYFGPGTRLTVT.

CDR3 loop: CASSPRFAGGRYYNEQFF. CDR3 nucleotides: TGTGCCAGCAGCCCGAGGTTCGCGGGGGGGAGATACTACAATGAGCAGTTCTTC. The V call is TRBV7-8, the J call TRBJ2-1, with 9 positions matching TRBD2. The V gene end was trimmed by 5 bases and the J gene end by 3 bases; junction bases not matched to a gene: 14. Germline CDR1 reads SGHVS; CDR2 reads FQNEAQ. The CDR3 is 18 amino acids. Based on the CDR3 plus reference TRBV7-8 and TRBJ2-1, the full variable domain is GAGVSQSPRYKVAKRGQDVALRCDPISGHVSLFWYQQALGQGPEFLTYFQNEAQLDKSGLPSDRFFAERPEGSVSTLKIQRTQQEDSAVYLCASSPRFAGGRYYNEQFFGPGTRLTVL.

This chain links TRBV4-2 with TRBJ2-7; TRBD1 is a possible D gene (5 bases). The germline V gene encodes CDR1 LGHNA and CDR2 YNFKEQ. Trimming stripped 2 bases from V and 0 bases from J, with 8 bases between. The CDR3 totals 14 residues. CDR3 bases: TGTGCCAGCAGCCAAAGGGGAACCTCCTACGAGCAGTACTTC. Translated, it gives CASSQRGTSYEQYF.

CDR3 sequence reads: CASSYAGPGVGYGYTF. The CDR3 coding sequence is TGTGCCAGCAGTTACGCAGGGCCGGGGGTTGGCTATGGCTACACCTTC. The chain uses TRBV6-5 and TRBJ1-2; a weak D match, TRBD1 (5 bases). Per germline, CDR1 MNHEY and CDR2 SVGAGI. CDR3 length: 16 amino acids. The germline V and J ends were trimmed by 2 bases and 4 bases, with 17 bases remaining between them.

CDR3 sequence: CASSFGMETEAFF. The CDR3 coding sequence is TGTGCCAGCAGTTTCGGGATGGAGACCGAAGCTTTCTTT. The chain links TRBV12-3 or TRBV12-4 to TRBJ1-1; no definite D call. The CDR3 contains 13 residues. Trimming removed 3 bases from V and 8 bases from J, with 13 bases in between.

V gene TRBV5-6 combines with J gene TRBJ2-7, with 7 bases fitting TRBD1. The CDR3 totals 16 residues. Germline CDR1 reads SGHDT; CDR2 reads YYEEEE. V gave up 5 bases and J gave up 1 base; unmatched junction bases: 12. The CDR3 DNA reads as TGTGCCAGCAGTTATGGCCCAGACAGGGATTCCTACGAGCAGTACTTC. Translated, it gives CASSYGPDRDSYEQYF.

This rearrangement joins TRBV27 to TRBJ1-6; a possible D gene is TRBD1 (5 bases). Per the germline V gene, CDR1 is MNHEY and CDR2 is SMNVEV (reference sequence). CDR3 size: 15 residues. Trimming cost V 4 bases and J 10 bases, with 17 bases left between them. DNA of the CDR3: TGTGCCAGCAGTTCCGTCGGGGGGTTAGAATCACCCCTCCACTTT. Its translation is CASSSVGGLESPLHF.

This clone occurred many times. The chain links TRBV2 to TRBJ1-4, with D hard to call. Germline-derived CDR1 and CDR2 are SNHLY and FYNNEI. V was clipped by 8 bases and J by 6 bases, with 16 bases between them. The CDR3 extends over 14 amino acids. Here the CDR3 DNA reads TGTGCCAGCTGGCGTACAGTTCGGTATGAAAAACTGTTTTTT. This sequence encodes CASWRTVRYEKLFF. Full variable domain (missing parts from reference TRBV2 and TRBJ1-4): EPEVTQTPSHQVTQMGQEVILRCVPISNHLYFYWYRQILGQKVEFLVSFYNNEISEKSEIFDDQFSVERPDGSNFTLKIRSTKLEDSAMYFCASWRTVRYEKLFFGSGTQLSVL.

The chain combines TRBV10-2 with TRBJ2-2, with TRBD2 identical over 9 bases. CDR1 and CDR2 (germline): WSHSY, SAAADI. The CDR3 consists of 16 residues. The ends lost 6 bases at V and 0 bases at J; junction bases unmatched: 5. The CDR3 region has the DNA TGCGCCAGCAGACTTGTAGCGGGGGCGAACACCGGGGAGCTGTTTTTT. Its translation is CASRLVAGANTGELFF.

The chain carries TRBV24-1 and TRBJ2-5, with 9 bases that match TRBD1. The trim removed 9 bases at V and 4 bases at J, leaving 2 bases unmatched. The CDR3 covers 12 residues. The germline V gene has CDR1 KGHDR and CDR2 SFDVKD. Written as DNA, the CDR3 is TGTGCCACCTGGGACAGGGCAGAGACCCAGTACTTC. Amino acid sequence: CATWDRAETQYF.

The chain joins TRBV3-1 (or the pseudogene TRBV3-2) to TRBJ1-1; 7 nucleotides agree with TRBD1. Trimming took 0 bases from V and 9 from J; bases not matched to a gene: 13. The CDR3 is 16 residues long. The germline CDR1 and CDR2 sequences are LGHDT and YNNKEL (reference sequence). The CDR3 DNA is TGTGCCAGCAGCCAAGAAGATCAGCCGACAGGGTGGAAAGCTTTCTTT. This codes for CASSQEDQPTGWKAFF.

The rearrangement links TRBV5-5 to TRBJ1-3, with D hard to call. The CDR3 loop spans 15 amino acids. CDR1 is SGHKS and CDR2 is YYEKEE in the germline V gene (reference sequence). With 0 bases removed from V and 4 bases from J, the gap between germline ends came to 11 bases. The CDR3, as DNA: TGTGCCAGCAGCTTGGGAGGCTCTGGGGGAAACACCATATATTTT. Translating gives CASSLGGSGGNTIYF. The full variable domain, rest sourced from reference TRBV5-5 and TRBJ1-3, is DAGVTQSPTHLIKTRGQQVTLRCSPISGHKSVSWYQQVLGQGPQFIFQYYEKEERGRGNFPDRFSARQFPNYSSELNVNALLLGDSALYLCASSLGGSGGNTIYFGEGSWLTVV.

As for this clone: The same CDR3 arises from other DNA sequences in this sample as well. The rearrangement uses TRBV11-2 and TRBJ1-1, with TRBD1 matching 8 bases. This CDR3 region has 14 residues. V shed 5 bases and J 0 bases; nucleotides not matched to a gene: 2. Germline V lookup: CDR1 SGHAT, CDR2 FQNNGV. The CDR3 sequence is CASSPQGVNTEAFF. The CDR3 bases are TGTGCCAGCAGCCCACAGGGGGTGAACACTGAAGCTTTCTTT.

With regard to this clone: This same CDR3 is encoded by further DNA sequences in the sample. V gene TRBV6-5 combines with J gene TRBJ1-2, with D perhaps matching TRBD1 (6 bases). V shed 5 bases and J shed 4 bases, with 11 bases lying between them. The CDR3 has 13 residues. Germline V gives CDR1 MNHEY, CDR2 SVGAGI. CDR3 residues: CASSRDTSYGYTF. The CDR3 DNA sequence: TGTGCCAGCAGTCGGGACACCTCCTATGGCTACACCTTC.

The chain recombines TRBV4-1 with TRBJ2-7; a weak D match, TRBD1 (5 bases). Trimming left V 0 bases short and J 0 bases short, with 6 bases between. This CDR3 is built from 14 residues. Germline assignment: CDR1 MGHRA and CDR2 YSYEKL. In DNA, the CDR3 is TGCGCCAGCAGCCAAGACAGGGACTCCTACGAGCAGTACTTC. It translates to CASSQDRDSYEQYF.

The V gene is TRBV6-5, the J gene TRBJ1-4; D is unresolved. This CDR3 is built from 14 residues. Germline V gene lookup returns CDR1 MNHEY and CDR2 SVGAGI. Trimming cost V 8 bases and J 0 bases, with 10 bases left between them. DNA for the CDR3: TGTGCCAGCGCCGAGTCCGCAACTAATGAAAAACTGTTTTTT. Its translation is CASAESATNEKLFF.